This T cell receptor beta chain derives from a study of cytomegalovirus exposure and HLA in healthy donors. Study results and limitations: Common viral pathogens seemed to be connected with several of the most significant clusters, according to a later analysis.

PCR used 60 Vbeta primers and 13 Jbeta primers. TCRdb keeps only in-frame clones here, not all; method: immunoSEQ multiplex PCR. The table lists some 250,000 clones, 82% of them singletons. In its sample, this clone was seen a few times. The antigen is undetermined. V was pared by 4 bases and J by 7 bases, with 6 bases of the junction left unmatched. Germline V gives CDR1 LNHDA, CDR2 SQIVND (reference sequence). The CDR3 totals 15 residues. The V and J genes are TRBV19 and TRBJ2-2, with 10 bases lining up with TRBD1. The TCR comes from a woman aged 40 to 50 in good health and CMV-seropositive. Sequenced material: PBMCs. The DNA of the CDR3 is TGTGCCAGTAGTAACGGACAGGGGGGTTTCGGGGAGCTGTTTTTT. This gives the protein CASSNGQGGFGELFF.